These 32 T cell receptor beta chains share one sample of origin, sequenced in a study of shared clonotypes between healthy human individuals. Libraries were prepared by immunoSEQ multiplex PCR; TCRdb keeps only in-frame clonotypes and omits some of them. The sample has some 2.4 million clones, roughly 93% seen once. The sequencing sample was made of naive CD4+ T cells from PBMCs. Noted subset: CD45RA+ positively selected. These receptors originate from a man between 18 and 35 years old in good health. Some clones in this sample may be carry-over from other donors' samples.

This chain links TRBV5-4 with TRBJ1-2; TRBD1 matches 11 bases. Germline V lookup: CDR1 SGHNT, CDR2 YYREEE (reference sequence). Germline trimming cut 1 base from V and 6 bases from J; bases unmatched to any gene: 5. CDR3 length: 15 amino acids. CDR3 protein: CASSLRDRGRDGYTF. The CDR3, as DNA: TGTGCCAGCAGCTTGAGGGACAGGGGGAGAGATGGCTACACCTTC.

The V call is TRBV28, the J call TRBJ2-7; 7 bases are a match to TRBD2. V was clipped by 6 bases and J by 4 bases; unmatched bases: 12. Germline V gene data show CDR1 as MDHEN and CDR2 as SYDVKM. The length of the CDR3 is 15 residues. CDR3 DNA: TGTGCCAGCAGGTATTCTAGCGGCGGTTGGTACGAGCAGTACTTC. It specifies CASRYSSGGWYEQYF.

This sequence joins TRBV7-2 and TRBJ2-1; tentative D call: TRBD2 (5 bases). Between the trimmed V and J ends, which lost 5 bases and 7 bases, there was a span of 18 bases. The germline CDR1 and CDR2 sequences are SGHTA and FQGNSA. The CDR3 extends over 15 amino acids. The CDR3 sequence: CASSLLSGVGNEQFF. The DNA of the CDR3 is TGTGCCAGCAGCCTCCTGAGCGGAGTGGGTAATGAGCAGTTCTTC.

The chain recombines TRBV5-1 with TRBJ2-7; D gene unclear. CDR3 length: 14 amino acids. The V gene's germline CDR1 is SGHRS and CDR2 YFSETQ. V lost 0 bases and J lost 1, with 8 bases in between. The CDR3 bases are TGCGCCAGCAGCTTGGAGTTGTTATCCTACGAGCAGTACTTC. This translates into CASSLELLSYEQYF.

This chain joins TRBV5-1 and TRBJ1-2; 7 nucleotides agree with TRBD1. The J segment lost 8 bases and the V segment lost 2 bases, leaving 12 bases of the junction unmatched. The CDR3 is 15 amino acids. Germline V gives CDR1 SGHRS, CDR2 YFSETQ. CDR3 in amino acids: CASSFRTGLNSGYTF. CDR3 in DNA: TGCGCCAGCAGCTTCCGGACAGGCCTAAACTCGGGCTACACCTTC.

CDR3 sequence reads: CASSPRQTNYGYTF. CDR3 DNA sequence: TGTGCCAGCAGCCCCCGACAGACTAACTATGGCTACACCTTC. V is TRBV7-9 and J is TRBJ1-2; possibly TRBD1 for D (5 bases). The CDR3 extends over 14 amino acids. Looked up from germline, CDR1 is SEHNR and CDR2 is FQNEAQ (reference sequence). Trimming cost V 5 bases and J 0 bases, with 10 bases left between them.

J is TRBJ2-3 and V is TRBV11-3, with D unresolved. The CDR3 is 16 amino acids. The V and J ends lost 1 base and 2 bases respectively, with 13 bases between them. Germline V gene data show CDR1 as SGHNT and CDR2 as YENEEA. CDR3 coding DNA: TGTGCCAGCAGCTTAGGCTCGACAATTCACACAGATACGCAGTATTTT. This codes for CASSLGSTIHTDTQYF.

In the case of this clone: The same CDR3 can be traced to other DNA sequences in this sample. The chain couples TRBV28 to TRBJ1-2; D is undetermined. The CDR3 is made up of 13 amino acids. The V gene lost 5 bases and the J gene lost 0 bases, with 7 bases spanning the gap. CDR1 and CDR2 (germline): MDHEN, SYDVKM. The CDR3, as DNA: TGTGCCAGCAGTCCCACAGCTAACTATGGCTACACCTTC. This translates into CASSPTANYGYTF.

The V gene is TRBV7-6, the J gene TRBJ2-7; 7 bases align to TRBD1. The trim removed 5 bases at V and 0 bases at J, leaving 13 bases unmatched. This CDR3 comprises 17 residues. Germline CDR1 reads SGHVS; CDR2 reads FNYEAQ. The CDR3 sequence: CASSPRRGDRTSYEQYF. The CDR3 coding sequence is TGTGCCAGCAGCCCCCGTCGTGGGGACAGAACCTCCTACGAGCAGTACTTC.

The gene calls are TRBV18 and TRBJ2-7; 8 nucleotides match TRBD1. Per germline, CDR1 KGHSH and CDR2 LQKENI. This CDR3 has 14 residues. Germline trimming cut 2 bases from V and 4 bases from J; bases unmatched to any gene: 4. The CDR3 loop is CASSPRRQGYEQYF. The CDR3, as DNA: TGTGCCAGCTCACCAAGGCGACAGGGGTACGAGCAGTACTTC.

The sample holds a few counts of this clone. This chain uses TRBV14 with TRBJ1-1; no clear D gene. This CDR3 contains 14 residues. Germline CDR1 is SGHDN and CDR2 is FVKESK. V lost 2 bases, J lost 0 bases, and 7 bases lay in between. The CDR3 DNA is TGTGCCAGCAGCCAATTGGTCGTGAACACTGAAGCTTTCTTT. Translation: CASSQLVVNTEAFF. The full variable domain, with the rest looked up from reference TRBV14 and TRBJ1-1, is EAGVTQFPSHSVIEKGQTVTLRCDPISGHDNLYWYRRVMGKEIKFLLHFVKESKQDESGMPNNRFLAERTGGTYSTLKVQPAELEDSGVYFCASSQLVVNTEAFFGQGTRLTVV.

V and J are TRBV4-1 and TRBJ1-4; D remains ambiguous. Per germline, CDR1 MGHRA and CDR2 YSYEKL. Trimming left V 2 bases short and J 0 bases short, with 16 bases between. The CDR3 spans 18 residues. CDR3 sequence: CASSQRSAGIATNEKLFF. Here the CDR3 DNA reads TGCGCCAGCAGCCAAAGGTCGGCAGGTATCGCAACTAATGAAAAACTGTTTTTT.

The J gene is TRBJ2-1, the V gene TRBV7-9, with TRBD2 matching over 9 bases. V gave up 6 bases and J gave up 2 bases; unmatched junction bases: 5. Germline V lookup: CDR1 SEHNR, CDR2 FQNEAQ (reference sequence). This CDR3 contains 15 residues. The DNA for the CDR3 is TGTGCCAGCAGGGGCGGGACTAGCCCCTACAATGAGCAGTTCTTC. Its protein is CASRGGTSPYNEQFF.

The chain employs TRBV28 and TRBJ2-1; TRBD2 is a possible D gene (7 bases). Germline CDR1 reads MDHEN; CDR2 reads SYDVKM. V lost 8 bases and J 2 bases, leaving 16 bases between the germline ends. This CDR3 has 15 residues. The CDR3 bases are TGTGCCAGCGGAAAAGCGGGACAAACCTACAATGAGCAGTTCTTC. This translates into CASGKAGQTYNEQFF.

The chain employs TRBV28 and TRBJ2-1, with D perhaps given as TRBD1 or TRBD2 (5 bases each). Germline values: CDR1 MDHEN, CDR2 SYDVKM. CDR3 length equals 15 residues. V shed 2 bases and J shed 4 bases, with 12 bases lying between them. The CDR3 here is CASSLTGTEYNEQFF. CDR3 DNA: TGTGCCAGCAGTTTAACCGGGACCGAGTACAATGAGCAGTTCTTC.

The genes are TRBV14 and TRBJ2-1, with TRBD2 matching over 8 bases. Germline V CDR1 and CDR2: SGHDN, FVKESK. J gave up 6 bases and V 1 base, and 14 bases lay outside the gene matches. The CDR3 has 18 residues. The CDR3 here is CASSQVLASGPRSNEQFF. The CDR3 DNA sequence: TGTGCCAGCAGCCAAGTATTGGCTAGCGGGCCTAGGAGCAATGAGCAGTTCTTC.

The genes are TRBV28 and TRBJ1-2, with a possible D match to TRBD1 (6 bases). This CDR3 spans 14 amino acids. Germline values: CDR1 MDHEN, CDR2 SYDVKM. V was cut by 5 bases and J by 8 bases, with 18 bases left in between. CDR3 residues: CASSHPLGGGGYTF. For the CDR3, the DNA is TGTGCCAGCAGTCACCCGCTGGGGGGGGGCGGCTACACCTTC.

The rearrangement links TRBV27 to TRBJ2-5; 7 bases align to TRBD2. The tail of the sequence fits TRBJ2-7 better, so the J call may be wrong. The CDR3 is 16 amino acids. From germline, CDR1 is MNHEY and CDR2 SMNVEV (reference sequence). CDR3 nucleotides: TGTGCCAGCAGTCCCGTTGGGCTAGCGGTACTCCACGAGCAGTACTTC. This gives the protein CASSPVGLAVLHEQYF.

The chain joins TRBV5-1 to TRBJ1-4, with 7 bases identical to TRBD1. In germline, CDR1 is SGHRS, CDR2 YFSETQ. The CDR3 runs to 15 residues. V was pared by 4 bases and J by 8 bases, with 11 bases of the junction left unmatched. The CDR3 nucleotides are TGCGCCAGCAGCCAGTACAGGGGAGAAGGGGAAAAACTGTTTTTT. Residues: CASSQYRGEGEKLFF.

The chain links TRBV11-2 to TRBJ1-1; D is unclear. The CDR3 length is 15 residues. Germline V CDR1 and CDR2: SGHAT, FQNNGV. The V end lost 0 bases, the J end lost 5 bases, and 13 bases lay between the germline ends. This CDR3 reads CASSLEPGVGTEAFF. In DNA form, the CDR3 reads TGTGCCAGCAGCTTAGAGCCAGGTGTTGGGACTGAAGCTTTCTTT.

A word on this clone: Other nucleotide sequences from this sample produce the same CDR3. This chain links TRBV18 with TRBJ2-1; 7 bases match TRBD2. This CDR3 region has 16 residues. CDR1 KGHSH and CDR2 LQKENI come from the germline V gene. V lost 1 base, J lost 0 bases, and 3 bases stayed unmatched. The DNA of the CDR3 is TGTGCCAGCTCACCACAGGGCGGGAGCTCCTACAATGAGCAGTTCTTC. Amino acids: CASSPQGGSSYNEQFF.

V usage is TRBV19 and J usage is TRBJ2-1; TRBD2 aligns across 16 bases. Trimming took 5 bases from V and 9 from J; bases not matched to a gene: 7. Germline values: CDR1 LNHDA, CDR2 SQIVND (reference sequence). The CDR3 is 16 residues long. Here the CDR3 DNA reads TGTGCCAGTAGTCGGGTGGGACTAGCGGGAGGGAGTGAGCAGTTCTTC. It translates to CASSRVGLAGGSEQFF.

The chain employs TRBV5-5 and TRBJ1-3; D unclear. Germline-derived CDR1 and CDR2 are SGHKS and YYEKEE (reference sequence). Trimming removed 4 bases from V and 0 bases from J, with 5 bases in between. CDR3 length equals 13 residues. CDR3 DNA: TGTGCCAGCAGCAGGAGCTCTGGAAACACCATATATTTT. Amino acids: CASSRSSGNTIYF.

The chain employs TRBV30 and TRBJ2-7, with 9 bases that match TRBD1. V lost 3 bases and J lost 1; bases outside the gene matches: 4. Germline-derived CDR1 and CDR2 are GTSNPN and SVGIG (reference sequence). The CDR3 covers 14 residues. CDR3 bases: TGTGCCTGGAGCACCGGGACAGGGTCCTACGAGCAGTACTTC. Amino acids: CAWSTGTGSYEQYF. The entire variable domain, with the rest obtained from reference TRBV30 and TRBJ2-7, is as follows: SQTIHQWPATLVQPVGSPLSLECTVEGTSNPNLYWYRQAAGRGLQLLFYSVGIGQISSEVPQNLSASRPQDRQFILSSKKLLLSDSGFYLCAWSTGTGSYEQYFGPGTRLTVT.

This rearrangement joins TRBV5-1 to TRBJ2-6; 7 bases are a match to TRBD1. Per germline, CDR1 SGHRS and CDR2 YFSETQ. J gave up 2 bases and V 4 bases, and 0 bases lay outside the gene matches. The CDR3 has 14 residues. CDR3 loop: CASSGQAGANVLTF. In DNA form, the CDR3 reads TGCGCCAGCAGCGGACAGGCTGGGGCCAACGTCCTGACTTTC.

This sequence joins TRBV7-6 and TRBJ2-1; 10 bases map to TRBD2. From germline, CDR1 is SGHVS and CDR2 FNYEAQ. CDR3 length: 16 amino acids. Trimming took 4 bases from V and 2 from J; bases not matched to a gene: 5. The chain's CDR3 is CASSSLAGVTYNEQFF. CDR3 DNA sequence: TGTGCCAGCAGCTCCCTAGCGGGAGTTACCTACAATGAGCAGTTCTTC.

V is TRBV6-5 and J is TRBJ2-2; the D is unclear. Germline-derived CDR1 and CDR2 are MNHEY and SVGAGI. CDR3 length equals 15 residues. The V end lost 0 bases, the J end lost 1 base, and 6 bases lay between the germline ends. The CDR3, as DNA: TGTGCCAGCAGTTACTCCTCGGGGAACACCGGGGAGCTGTTTTTT. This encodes CASSYSSGNTGELFF.

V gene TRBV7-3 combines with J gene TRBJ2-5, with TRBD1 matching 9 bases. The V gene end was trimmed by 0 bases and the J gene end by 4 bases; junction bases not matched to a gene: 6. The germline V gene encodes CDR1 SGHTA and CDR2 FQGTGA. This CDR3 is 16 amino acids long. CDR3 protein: CASSLTPGQGGETQYF. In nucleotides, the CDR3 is TGTGCCAGCAGCTTAACTCCGGGACAGGGAGGAGAGACCCAGTACTTC.

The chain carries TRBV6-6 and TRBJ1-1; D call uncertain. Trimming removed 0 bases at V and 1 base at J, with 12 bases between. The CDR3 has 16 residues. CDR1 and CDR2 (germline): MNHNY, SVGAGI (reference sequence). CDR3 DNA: TGTGCCAGCAGTTACTCTGGGCCATGGGAGAACACTGAAGCTTTCTTT. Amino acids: CASSYSGPWENTEAFF.

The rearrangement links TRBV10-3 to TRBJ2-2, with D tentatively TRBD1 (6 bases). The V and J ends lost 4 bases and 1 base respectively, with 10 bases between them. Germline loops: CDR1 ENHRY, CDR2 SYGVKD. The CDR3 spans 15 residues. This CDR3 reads CAISVQGMNTGELFF. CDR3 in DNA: TGTGCCATCAGTGTCCAGGGGATGAACACCGGGGAGCTGTTTTTT.

CDR3: CASSTPGLAGVPEGEQFF. As DNA, the CDR3 is TGTGCCAGCAGTACACCGGGACTAGCGGGGGTTCCCGAGGGTGAGCAGTTCTTC. V gene TRBV28 combines with J gene TRBJ2-1; 14 bases fit TRBD2. The CDR3 extends over 18 amino acids. Germline V gene data show CDR1 as MDHEN and CDR2 as SYDVKM. V lost 5 bases to trimming and J lost 9 bases; unmatched junction nucleotides: 15.

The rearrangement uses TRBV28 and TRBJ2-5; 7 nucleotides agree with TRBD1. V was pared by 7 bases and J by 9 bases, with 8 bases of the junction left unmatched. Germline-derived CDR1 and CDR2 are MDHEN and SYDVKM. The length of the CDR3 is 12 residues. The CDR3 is CASTVTGASQYF. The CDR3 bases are TGTGCCAGCACGGTTACAGGGGCGTCCCAGTACTTC.